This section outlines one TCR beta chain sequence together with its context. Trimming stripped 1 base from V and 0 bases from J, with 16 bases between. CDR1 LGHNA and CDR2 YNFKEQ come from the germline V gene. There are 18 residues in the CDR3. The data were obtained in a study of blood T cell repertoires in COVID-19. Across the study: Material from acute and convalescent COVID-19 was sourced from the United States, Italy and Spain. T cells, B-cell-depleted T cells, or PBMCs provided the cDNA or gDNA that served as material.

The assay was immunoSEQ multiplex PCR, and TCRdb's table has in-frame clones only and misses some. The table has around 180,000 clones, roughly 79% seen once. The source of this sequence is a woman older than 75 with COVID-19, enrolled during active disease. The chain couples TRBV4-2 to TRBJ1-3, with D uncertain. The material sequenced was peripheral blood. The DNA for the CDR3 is TGTGCCAGCAGCCAAGGTCACAGCCTGCTAACCTCTGGAAACACCATATATTTT. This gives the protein CASSQGHSLLTSGNTIYF.